This T cell receptor (beta chain) was sequenced during a study of OX40 agonist ivuxolimab in advanced cancers. Study-wide background: The study gave patients intravenous ivuxolimab at 0.01 to 10 mg/kg every 2 weeks. Dose-escalation patients had hepatocellular carcinoma, melanoma, renal cell or head and neck cancer. Partial responses were recorded for three patients, including one with hepatocellular carcinoma and two with cutaneous melanoma.

Blood sampling was done at baseline, cycle 4 day 1, and cycle 7 day 1. Between the trimmed V and J ends, which lost 3 bases and 7 bases, there was a span of 22 bases. Germline V CDR1 and CDR2: KGHSH, LQKENI. This CDR3 is 17 amino acids long. Generated by immunoSEQ multiplex PCR, the TCRdb table keeps only in-frame clones and is missing some. The sample lists almost 50,000 clones, about 88% occurring once. This clone appeared a single time. This TCR was recovered from an adult with an advanced solid tumor such as melanoma, head and neck, liver or kidney cancer. Material: CD4+ or CD8+ T cells sorted from blood, obtained in a trial of the OX40 agonist ivuxolimab. This chain joins TRBV18 and TRBJ2-1, with unresolved D. The CDR3 here is CASSPASELTGANEQFF. CDR3 sequence (DNA): TGTGCCAGCTCACCCGCCTCCGAATTAACTGGAGCGAATGAGCAGTTCTTC.